The 5 T cell receptor beta chains presented below share a single source sample, sequenced in a study of shared clonotypes between healthy human individuals. Profiled with immunoSEQ multiplex PCR; TCRdb holds only in-frame clones, not every one. This sample has a few hundred thousand clones, with roughly 97% found just once. Sequenced sample: naive CD4+ T cells sorted from blood. Specified subset: CD45RA+ positively selected. All receptors derive from a woman in her twenties or thirties in good health.

This clone was counted once. The chain carries TRBV30 and TRBJ2-5; TRBD2 agrees at 9 bases. The J call is in doubt because the DNA end fits TRBJ2-7 better. The germline gives CDR1 GTSNPN, CDR2 SVGIG (reference sequence). The CDR3 loop spans 15 amino acids. This CDR3 is CAWSVLGSGGYEQYF. Written as DNA, the CDR3 is TGTGCCTGGAGTGTACTGGGTAGCGGGGGCTACGAGCAGTACTTC.

J is TRBJ1-5 and V is TRBV6-5, with TRBD1 as a possible D gene (6 bases). V was trimmed by 8 bases and J by 2 bases, leaving 13 bases between them. Germline CDR1 is MNHEY and CDR2 is SVGAGI. The CDR3 is 14 residues long. The CDR3 DNA sequence: TGTGCCAGCGGATGGGGGGGGCGCAATCAGCCCCAGCATTTT. This translates into CASGWGGRNQPQHF.

The chain has TRBV5-1 and TRBJ2-1; no clear D. V lost 0 bases, J lost 2 bases, and 9 bases lay in between. The CDR3 is 15 residues long. Germline-derived CDR1 and CDR2 are SGHRS and YFSETQ. For the CDR3, the DNA is TGCGCCAGCAGCTTGGTTCCAACAACCTACAATGAGCAGTTCTTC. Its translation: CASSLVPTTYNEQFF.

The V gene is TRBV6-5, the J gene TRBJ1-4; D is perhaps TRBD1 (5 bases). Trimming stripped 0 bases from V and 8 bases from J, with 16 bases between. The CDR3 is made up of 16 amino acids. Germline V lookup: CDR1 MNHEY, CDR2 SVGAGI. CDR3 protein: CASSYSGRGTGEKLFF. CDR3 bases: TGTGCCAGCAGTTACTCAGGGAGAGGGACGGGAGAAAAACTGTTTTTT.

The J gene is TRBJ1-1, the V gene TRBV28; perhaps TRBD1 as D (5 bases). Deletions cut 2 bases from V and 7 bases from J, with 35 bases between. The CDR3 has 21 amino acids. In germline, CDR1 is MDHEN, CDR2 SYDVKM. This CDR3 reads CASSLIVRVNNKQPLNLEAFF. The DNA of the CDR3 is TGTGCCAGCAGTTTAATCGTCAGGGTAAACAACAAACAACCTTTGAACCTTGAAGCTTTCTTT.